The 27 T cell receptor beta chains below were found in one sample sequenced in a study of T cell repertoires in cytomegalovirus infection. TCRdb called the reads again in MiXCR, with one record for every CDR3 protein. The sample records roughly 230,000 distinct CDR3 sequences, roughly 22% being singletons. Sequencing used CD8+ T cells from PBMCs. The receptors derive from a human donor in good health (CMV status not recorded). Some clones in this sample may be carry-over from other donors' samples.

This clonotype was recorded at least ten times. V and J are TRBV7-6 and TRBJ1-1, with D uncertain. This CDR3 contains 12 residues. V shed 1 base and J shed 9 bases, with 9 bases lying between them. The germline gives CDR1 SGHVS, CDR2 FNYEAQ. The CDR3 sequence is CASSLEGSKAFF. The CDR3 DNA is TGTGCCAGCAGCTTAGAGGGTAGCAAAGCTTTCTTT.

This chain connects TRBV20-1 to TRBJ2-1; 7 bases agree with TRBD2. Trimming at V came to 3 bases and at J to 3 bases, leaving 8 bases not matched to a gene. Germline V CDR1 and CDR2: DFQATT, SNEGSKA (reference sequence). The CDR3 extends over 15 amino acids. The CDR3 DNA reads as TGCAGTGCTAGTGTCCGGGGGGATTACTACAATGAGCAGTTCTTC. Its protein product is CSASVRGDYYNEQFF.

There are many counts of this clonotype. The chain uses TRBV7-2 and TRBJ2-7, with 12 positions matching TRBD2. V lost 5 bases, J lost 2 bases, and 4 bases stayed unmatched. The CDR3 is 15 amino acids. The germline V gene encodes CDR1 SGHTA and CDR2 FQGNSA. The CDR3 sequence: CASSQRTSGAYEQYF. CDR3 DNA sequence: TGTGCCAGCAGCCAAAGGACTAGCGGGGCCTACGAGCAGTACTTC.

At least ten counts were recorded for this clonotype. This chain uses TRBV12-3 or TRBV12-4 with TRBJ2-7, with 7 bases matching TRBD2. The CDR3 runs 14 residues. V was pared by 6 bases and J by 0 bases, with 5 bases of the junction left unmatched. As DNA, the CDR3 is TGTGCCAGCAGATCAAGCGGGGACTCCTACGAGCAGTACTTC. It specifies CASRSSGDSYEQYF.

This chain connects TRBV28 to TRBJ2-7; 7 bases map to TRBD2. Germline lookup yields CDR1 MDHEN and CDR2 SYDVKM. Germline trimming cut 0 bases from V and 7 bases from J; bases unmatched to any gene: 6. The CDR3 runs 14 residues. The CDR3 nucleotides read TGTGCCAGCAGTTTATGGTCTGTCGGGGGGGAGCAGTACTTC. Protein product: CASSLWSVGGEQYF.

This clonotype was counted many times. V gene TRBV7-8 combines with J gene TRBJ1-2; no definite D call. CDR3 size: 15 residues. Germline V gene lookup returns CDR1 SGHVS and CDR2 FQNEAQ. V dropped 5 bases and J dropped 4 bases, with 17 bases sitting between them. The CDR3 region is CASSPDGEEVYGYTF. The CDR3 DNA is TGTGCCAGCAGCCCCGACGGGGAAGAAGTCTATGGCTACACCTTC.

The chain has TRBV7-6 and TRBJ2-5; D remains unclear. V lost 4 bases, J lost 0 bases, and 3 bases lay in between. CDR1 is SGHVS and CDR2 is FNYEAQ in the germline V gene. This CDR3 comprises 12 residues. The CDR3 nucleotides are TGTGCCAGCAGCTCGAACCAAGAGACCCAGTACTTC. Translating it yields CASSSNQETQYF. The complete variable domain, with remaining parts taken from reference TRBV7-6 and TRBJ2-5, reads GAGVSQSPRYKVTKRGQDVALRCDPISGHVSLYWYRQALGQGPEFLTYFNYEAQQDKSGLPNDRFSAERPEGSISTLTIQRTEQRDSAMYRCASSSNQETQYFGPGTRLLVL.

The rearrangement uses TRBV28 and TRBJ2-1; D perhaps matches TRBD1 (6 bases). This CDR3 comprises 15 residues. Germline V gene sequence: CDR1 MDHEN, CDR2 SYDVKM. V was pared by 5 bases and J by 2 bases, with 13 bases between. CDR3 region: CASSGRDKPYNEQFF. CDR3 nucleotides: TGTGCCAGCAGTGGCCGGGACAAACCCTACAATGAGCAGTTCTTC.

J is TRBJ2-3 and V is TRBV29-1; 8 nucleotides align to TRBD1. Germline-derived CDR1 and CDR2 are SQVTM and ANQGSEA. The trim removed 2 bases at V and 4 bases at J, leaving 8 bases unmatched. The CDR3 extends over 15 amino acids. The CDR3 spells CSVECADRAPDTQYF. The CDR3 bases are TGCAGCGTTGAATGTGCGGACAGGGCCCCAGATACGCAGTATTTT.

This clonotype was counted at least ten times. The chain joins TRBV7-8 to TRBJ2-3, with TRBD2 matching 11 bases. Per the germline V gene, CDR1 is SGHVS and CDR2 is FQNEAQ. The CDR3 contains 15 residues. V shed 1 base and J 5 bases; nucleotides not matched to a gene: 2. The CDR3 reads CASSLGLAGKDTQYF. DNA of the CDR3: TGTGCCAGCAGCTTAGGACTAGCGGGGAAAGATACGCAGTATTTT.

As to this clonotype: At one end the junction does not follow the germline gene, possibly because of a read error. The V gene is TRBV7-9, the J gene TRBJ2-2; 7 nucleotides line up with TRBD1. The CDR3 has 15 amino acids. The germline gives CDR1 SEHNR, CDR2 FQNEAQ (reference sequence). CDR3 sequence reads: CASSPGTANIGELFF. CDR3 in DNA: TGTGCCAGCAGCCCCGGGACAGCGAACATCGGGGAGCTGTTTTTT. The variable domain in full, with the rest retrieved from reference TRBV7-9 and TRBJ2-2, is DTGVSQNPRHKITKRGQNVTFRCDPISEHNRLYWYRQTLGQGPEFLTYFQNEAQLEKSRLLSDRFSAERPKGSFSTLEIQRTEQGDSAMYLCASSPGTANIGELFFGEGSRLTVL.

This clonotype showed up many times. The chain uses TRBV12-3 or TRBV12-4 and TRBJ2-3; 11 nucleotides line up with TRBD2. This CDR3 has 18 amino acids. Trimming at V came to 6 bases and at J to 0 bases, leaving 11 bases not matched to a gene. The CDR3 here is CASSPGTSGGSSTDTQYF. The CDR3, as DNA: TGTGCCAGCAGCCCCGGGACTAGCGGAGGATCTAGCACAGATACGCAGTATTTT.

The CDR3 reads CASNETGANYGYTF. CDR3 DNA: TGTGCCAGCAACGAGACAGGGGCTAACTATGGCTACACCTTC. V usage is TRBV13 and J usage is TRBJ1-2, with 8 nucleotides matching TRBD1. V lost 7 bases, J lost 0 bases, and 4 bases stayed unmatched. Germline values: CDR1 PRHDT, CDR2 FYEKMQ (reference sequence). CDR3 size: 14 residues.

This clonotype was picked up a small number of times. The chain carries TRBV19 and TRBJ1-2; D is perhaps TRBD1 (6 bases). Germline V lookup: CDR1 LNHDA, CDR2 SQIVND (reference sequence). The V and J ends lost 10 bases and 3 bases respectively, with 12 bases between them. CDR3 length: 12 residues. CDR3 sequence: CATQTGHYGYTF. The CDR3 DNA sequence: TGTGCCACACAGACAGGCCACTATGGCTACACCTTC. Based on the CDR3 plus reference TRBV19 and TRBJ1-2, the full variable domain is DGGITQSPKYLFRKEGQNVTLSCEQNLNHDAMYWYRQDPGQGLRLIYYSQIVNDFQKGDIAEGYSVSREKKESFPLTVTSAQKNPTAFYLCATQTGHYGYTFGSGTRLTVV.

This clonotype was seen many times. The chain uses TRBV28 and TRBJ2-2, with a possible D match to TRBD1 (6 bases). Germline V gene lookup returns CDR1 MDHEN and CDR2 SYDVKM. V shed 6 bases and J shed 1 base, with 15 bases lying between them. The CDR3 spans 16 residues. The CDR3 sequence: CASSPRWGRNTGELFF. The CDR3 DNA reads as TGTGCCAGCAGCCCGCGGTGGGGGCGGAACACCGGGGAGCTGTTTTTT.

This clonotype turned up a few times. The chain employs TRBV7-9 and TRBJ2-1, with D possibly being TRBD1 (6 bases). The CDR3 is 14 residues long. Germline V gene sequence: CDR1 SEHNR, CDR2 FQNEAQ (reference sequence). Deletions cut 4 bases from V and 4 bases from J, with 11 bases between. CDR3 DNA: TGTGCCAGCAGCTCTGACAGGCGGTACAATGAGCAGTTCTTC. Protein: CASSSDRRYNEQFF. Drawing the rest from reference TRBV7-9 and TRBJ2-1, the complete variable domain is DTGVSQNPRHKITKRGQNVTFRCDPISEHNRLYWYRQTLGQGPEFLTYFQNEAQLEKSRLLSDRFSAERPKGSFSTLEIQRTEQGDSAMYLCASSSDRRYNEQFFGPGTRLTVL.

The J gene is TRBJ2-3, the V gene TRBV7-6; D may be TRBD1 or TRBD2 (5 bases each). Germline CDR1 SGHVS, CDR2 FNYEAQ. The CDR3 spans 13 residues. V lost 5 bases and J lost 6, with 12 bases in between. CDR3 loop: CASSDTEGDTQYF. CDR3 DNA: TGTGCCAGCAGCGATACAGAGGGGGATACGCAGTATTTT.

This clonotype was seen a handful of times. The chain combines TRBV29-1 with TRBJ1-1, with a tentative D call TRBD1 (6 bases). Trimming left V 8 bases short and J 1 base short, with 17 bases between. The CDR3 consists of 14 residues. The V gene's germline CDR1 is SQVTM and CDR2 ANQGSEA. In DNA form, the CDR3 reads TGCAGCTTCCCCCCACAGGGCGGGAACACTGAAGCTTTCTTT. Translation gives CSFPPQGGNTEAFF.

CDR3 sequence: CSGYLTENNYGYTF. The CDR3, as DNA: TGCAGCGGATATTTGACAGAAAATAACTATGGCTACACCTTC. The genes are TRBV29-1 and TRBJ1-2, with D tentatively TRBD1 (5 bases). Per germline, CDR1 SQVTM and CDR2 ANQGSEA. Trimming removed 7 bases from V and 1 base from J, with 16 bases in between. CDR3 length: 14 residues.

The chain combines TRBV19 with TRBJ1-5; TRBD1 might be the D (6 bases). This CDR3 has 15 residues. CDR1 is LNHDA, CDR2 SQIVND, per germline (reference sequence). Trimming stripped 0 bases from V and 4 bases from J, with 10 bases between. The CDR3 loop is CASSIEDSSNQPQHF. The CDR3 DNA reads TGTGCCAGTAGTATAGAGGACAGTTCGAATCAGCCCCAGCATTTT.

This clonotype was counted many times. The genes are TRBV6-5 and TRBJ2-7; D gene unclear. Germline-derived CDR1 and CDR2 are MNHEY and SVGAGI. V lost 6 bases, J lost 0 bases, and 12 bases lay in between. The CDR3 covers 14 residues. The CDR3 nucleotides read TGTGCCAGCAGACCTCACCGGAGCTCCTACGAGCAGTACTTC. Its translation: CASRPHRSSYEQYF.

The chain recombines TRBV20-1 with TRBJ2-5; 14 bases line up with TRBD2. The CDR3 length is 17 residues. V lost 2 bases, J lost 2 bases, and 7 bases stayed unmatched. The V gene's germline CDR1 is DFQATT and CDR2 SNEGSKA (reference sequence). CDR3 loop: CSARSPGLAGDQETQYF. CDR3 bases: TGCAGTGCTAGATCTCCGGGACTAGCGGGGGATCAAGAGACCCAGTACTTC.

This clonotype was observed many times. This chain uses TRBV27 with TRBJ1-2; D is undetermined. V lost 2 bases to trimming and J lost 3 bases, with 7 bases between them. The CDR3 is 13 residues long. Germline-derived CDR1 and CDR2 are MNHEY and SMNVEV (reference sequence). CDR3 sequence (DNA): TGTGCCAGCAGTTTAGGGCCGGACTATGGCTACACCTTC. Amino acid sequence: CASSLGPDYGYTF.

The CDR3 DNA follows: TGCAGCGTTGAAGAGACGCGGAAATCCTCCTACGAGCAGTACTTC. Its translation: CSVEETRKSSYEQYF. V is TRBV29-1 and J is TRBJ2-7, with unresolved D. The CDR3 loop spans 15 amino acids. The germline V gene encodes CDR1 SQVTM and CDR2 ANQGSEA. V lost 0 bases to trimming and J lost 0 bases, with 12 bases between them.

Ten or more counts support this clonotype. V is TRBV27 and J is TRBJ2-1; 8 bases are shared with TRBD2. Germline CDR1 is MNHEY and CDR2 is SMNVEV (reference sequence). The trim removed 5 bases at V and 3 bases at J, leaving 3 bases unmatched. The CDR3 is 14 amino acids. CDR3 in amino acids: CASSNSGNYNEQFF. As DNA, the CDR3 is TGTGCCAGCAGTAATAGCGGGAACTACAATGAGCAGTTCTTC.

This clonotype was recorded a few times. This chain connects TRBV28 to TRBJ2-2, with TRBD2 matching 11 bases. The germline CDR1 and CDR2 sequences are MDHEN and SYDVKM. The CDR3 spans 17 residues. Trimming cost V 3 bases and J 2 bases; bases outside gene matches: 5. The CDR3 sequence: CASSFGGLAVNTGELFF. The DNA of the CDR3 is TGTGCCAGCAGTTTCGGGGGACTAGCGGTAAACACCGGGGAGCTGTTTTTT.

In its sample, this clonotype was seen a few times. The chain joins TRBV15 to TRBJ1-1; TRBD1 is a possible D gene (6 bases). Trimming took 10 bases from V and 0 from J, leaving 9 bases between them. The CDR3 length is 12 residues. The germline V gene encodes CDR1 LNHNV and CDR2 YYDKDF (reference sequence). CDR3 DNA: TGTGCCATAGGGGGGTTGAACACTGAAGCTTTCTTT. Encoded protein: CAIGGLNTEAFF.